This record looks at one TCR beta chain sequence and its context. In this sample, this clonotype turned up many times. Its cognate antigen has yet to be identified. No qualities accompany the bases; no much larger clone lies one base away. The V end loses 5 bases and the J end loses 8 bases, and a stretch of 15 bases separates them. The CDR3 runs 14 amino acids, cysteine and phenylalanine included. Only CDR3 DNA is held: 42 bases, read in frame from base 1. Via the germline V gene, CDR1 is SGHVS and CDR2 FNYEAQ. The data were obtained in a study of T-cell memory formation after mild COVID-19 (dated by TCRdb to the early 2020s). At the level of the whole study: TCR sequence clusters from the two donors were found to be largely donor specific. In a couple of donors, T-cell clones that expanded and contracted after mild COVID-19 were tracked by sequencing TCRalpha and TCRbeta repertoires over time. Two young, previously healthy adult volunteers made up the cohort, one male and one female.

The sequencer was an Illumina NovaSeq 6000. cDNA libraries for TCRalpha and TCRbeta were prepared by 5'RACE using constant-segment primers, with sample barcodes and unique molecular identifiers added. Trizol reagent was used to extract RNA from every sample. The libraries were amplified in two PCR steps, and the second step added a second sample barcode and Illumina TruSeq adapters. Libraries were sequenced on an Illumina NovaSeq with 2 x 150 bp paired-end reads. The authors' pipeline ran thus. The reads were demultiplexed and collapsed into UMI-guided consensus sequences using migec v1.2.7. Using mixcr v2.1.11, UMI consensuses were aligned to TRA and TRB V and J templates and then assembled into clonotypes. Expanded or contracted clonotypes were those called significant by both edgeR and NoisET, with noise models trained on biological replicates. edgeR calls used a false discovery rate-adjusted p below 0.01 and a log2 fold-change threshold of 1. As an exploratory analysis of dynamics, max-normalized trajectories of the 1000 most abundant clonotypes were examined by PCA with hierarchical clustering. Separately sequenced CD4+ and CD8+ repertoires were used to assign the CD4 or CD8 phenotype of responding clones. Using fastp at Q25 and MiXCR, TCRdb reprocessed the public reads and kept productive beta chains. Identical CDR3 protein sequences are pooled into one entry, listed with their most common genes and DNA. The V and J calls come from TCRdb's annotation, not from the publication. This sample is represented by 10,000 to 15,000 distinct CDR3 sequences; about 14% of them were singletons. The ten largest make up roughly 50% of the sample.

What the research found in general, with its limitations: Clones contracting from day 15 to 85 had balanced CD4/CD8 phenotypes, while a second wave expanding from day 15 to 37 was biased towards CD4+. Contracting CD4+ clones turned up mainly in the CM and EM memory subsets, whereas EMRA was where CD8+ clones were enriched. Some responding clones were detected in pre-infection memory, which suggested that pre-existing cross-reactive memory T cells had joined the SARS-CoV-2 response. The second-wave clones that peaked on day 37 were not confirmed to be SARS-CoV-2 specific. Only a couple of mild cases were covered by the study, and larger cohorts that include severe cases with pre-infection samples were considered necessary.

PBMCs were isolated by Ficoll-Paque density gradient centrifugation. Input material: PBMCs or a T cell subset sorted from them (not recorded which). This sequence uses TRBV7-6 and TRBJ1-4; the D gene remains uncertain. The sequence came from a man aged 18 to 30 who had mild COVID-19 (a few samples of this study predate the infection). The sample titles of this study are shuffled in the database, so cell type and time point are left out; the donor was told from shared clones. The nucleotide sequence is TGTGCCAGCAGCCGTTGGGCATCTGGGGAAAAACTGTTTTTT. This translates into CASSRWASGEKLFF. The CDR3, completed at both ends by the reference TRBV7-6 and TRBJ1-4 genes, gives the full variable domain GAGVSQSPRYKVTKRGQDVALRCDPISGHVSLYWYRQALGQGPEFLTYFNYEAQQDKSGLPNDRFSAERPEGSISTLTIQRTEQRDSAMYRCASSRWASGEKLFFGSGTQLSVL.